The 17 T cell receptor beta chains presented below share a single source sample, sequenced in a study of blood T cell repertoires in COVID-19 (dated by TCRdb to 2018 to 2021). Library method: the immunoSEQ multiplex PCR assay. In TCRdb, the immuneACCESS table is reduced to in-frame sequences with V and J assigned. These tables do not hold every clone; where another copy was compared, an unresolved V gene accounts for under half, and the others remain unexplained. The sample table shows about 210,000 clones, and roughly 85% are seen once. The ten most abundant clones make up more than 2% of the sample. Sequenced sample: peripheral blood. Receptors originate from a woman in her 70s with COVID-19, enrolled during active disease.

CDR3 protein: CASSTGTVISTEAFF. CDR3 DNA sequence: TGTGCCAGTAGTACCGGGACAGTCATAAGCACTGAAGCTTTCTTT. The chain recombines TRBV19 with TRBJ1-1, with 7 bases identical to TRBD1. This CDR3 is 15 amino acids long. V shed 4 bases and J 4 bases; nucleotides not matched to a gene: 9. The germline V gene encodes CDR1 LNHDA and CDR2 SQIVND (reference sequence).

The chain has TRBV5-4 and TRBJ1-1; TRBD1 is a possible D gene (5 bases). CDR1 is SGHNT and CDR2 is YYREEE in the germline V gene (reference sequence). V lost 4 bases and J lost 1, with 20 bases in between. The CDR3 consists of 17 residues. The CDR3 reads CASSPRGTRIKNTEAFF. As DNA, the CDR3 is TGTGCCAGCAGCCCCCGGGGGACCCGGATCAAGAACACTGAAGCTTTCTTT.

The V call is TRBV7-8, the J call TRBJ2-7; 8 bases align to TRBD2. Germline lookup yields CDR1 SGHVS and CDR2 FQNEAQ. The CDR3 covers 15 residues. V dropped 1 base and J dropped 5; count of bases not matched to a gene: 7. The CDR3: CASSLEGRGGNEQYF. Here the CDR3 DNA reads TGTGCCAGCAGCTTAGAAGGCCGGGGGGGTAACGAGCAGTACTTC.

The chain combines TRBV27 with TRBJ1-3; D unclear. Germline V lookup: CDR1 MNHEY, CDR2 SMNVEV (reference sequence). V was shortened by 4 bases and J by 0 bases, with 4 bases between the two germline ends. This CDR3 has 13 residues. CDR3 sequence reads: CASSSDSGNTIYF. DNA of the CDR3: TGTGCCAGCAGTTCAGACTCTGGAAACACCATATATTTT.

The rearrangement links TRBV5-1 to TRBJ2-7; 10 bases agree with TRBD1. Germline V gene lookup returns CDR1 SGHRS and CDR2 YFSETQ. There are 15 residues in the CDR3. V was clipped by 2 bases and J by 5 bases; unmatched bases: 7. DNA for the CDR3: TGCGCCAGCAGCTTTAGGACAGGGGGATTCGACGAGCAGTACTTC. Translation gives CASSFRTGGFDEQYF.

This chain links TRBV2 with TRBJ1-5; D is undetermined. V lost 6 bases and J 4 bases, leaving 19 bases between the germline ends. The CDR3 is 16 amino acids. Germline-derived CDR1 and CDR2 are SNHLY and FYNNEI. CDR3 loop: CASRDDQSAGNQPQHF. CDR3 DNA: TGTGCCAGCAGAGACGACCAGTCGGCGGGGAATCAGCCCCAGCATTTT.

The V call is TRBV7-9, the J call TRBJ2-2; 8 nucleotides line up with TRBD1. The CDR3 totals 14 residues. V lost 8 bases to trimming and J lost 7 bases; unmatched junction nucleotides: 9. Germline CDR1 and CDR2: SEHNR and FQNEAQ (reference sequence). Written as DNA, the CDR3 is TGTGCCAGCGGGACCGGGACAGGTCTCGGGGAGCTGTTTTTT. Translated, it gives CASGTGTGLGELFF.

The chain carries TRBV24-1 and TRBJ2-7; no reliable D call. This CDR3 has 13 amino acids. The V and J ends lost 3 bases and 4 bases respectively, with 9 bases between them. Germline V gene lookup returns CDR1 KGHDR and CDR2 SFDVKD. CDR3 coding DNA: TGTGCCACCAGTGATCCTGTTAATTACGAGCAGTACTTC. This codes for CATSDPVNYEQYF.

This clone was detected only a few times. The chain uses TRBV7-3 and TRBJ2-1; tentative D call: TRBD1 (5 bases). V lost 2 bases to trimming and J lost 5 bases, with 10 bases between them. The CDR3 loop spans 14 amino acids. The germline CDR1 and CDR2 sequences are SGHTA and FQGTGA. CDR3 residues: CASSLAGLDNEQFF. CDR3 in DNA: TGTGCCAGCAGCTTAGCAGGGCTCGACAATGAGCAGTTCTTC.

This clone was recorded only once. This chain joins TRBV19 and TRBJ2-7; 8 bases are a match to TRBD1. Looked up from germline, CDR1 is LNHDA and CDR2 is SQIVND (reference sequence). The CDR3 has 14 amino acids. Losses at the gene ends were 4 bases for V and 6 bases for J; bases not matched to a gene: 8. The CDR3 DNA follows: TGTGCCAGTAGTAGGGAGACAGGGGCCTTCGAGCAGTACTTC. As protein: CASSRETGAFEQYF.

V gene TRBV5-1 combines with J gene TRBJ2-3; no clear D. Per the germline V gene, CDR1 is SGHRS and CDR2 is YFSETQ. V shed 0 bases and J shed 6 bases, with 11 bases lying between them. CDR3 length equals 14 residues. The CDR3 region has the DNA TGCGCCAGCAGCTTGGGTCTGGAGCTCGATACGCAGTATTTT. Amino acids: CASSLGLELDTQYF.

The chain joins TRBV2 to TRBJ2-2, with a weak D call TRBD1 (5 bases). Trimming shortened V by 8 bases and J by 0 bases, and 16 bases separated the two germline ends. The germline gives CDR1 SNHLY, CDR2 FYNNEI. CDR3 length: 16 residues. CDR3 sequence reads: CASDELGQANTGELFF. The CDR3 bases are TGTGCCAGCGACGAGCTAGGACAAGCGAACACCGGGGAGCTGTTTTTT. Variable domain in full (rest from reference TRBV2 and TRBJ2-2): EPEVTQTPSHQVTQMGQEVILRCVPISNHLYFYWYRQILGQKVEFLVSFYNNEISEKSEIFDDQFSVERPDGSNFTLKIRSTKLEDSAMYFCASDELGQANTGELFFGEGSRLTVL.

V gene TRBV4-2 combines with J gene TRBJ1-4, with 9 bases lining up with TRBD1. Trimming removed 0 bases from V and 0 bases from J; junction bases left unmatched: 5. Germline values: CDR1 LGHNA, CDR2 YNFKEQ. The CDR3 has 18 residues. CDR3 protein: CASSQEPGQGSTNEKLFF. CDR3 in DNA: TGTGCCAGCAGCCAAGAACCGGGACAGGGTTCAACTAATGAAAAACTGTTTTTT.

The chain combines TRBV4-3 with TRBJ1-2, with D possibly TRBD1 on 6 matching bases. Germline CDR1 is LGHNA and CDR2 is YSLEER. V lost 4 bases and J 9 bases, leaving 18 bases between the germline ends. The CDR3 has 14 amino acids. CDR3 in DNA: TGCGCCAGCAGCCCGACAGGTGATGCCGTAAGCTACACCTTC. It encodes CASSPTGDAVSYTF.

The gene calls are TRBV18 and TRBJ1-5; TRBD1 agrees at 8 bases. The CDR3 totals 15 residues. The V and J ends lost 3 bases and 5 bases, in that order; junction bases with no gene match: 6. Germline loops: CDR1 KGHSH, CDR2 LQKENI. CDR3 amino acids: CASSPWTGKDQPQHF. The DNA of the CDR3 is TGTGCCAGCTCACCCTGGACAGGGAAGGATCAGCCCCAGCATTTT.

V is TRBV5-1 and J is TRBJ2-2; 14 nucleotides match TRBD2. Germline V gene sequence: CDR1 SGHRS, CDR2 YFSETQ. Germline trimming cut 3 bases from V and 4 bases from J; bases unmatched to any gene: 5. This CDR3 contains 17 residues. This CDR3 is CASSWTTSGRATGELFF. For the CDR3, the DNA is TGCGCCAGCAGCTGGACGACTAGCGGGAGGGCCACCGGGGAGCTGTTTTTT.

CDR3 region: CASSLDRPGLDTQYF. The DNA for the CDR3 is TGCGCCAGCAGCTTGGACAGGCCAGGGTTAGATACGCAGTATTTT. The gene calls are TRBV5-1 and TRBJ2-3; D perhaps matches TRBD1 (5 bases). This CDR3 region has 15 residues. Trimming removed 0 bases from V and 5 bases from J, with 13 bases in between. Germline lookup yields CDR1 SGHRS and CDR2 YFSETQ.